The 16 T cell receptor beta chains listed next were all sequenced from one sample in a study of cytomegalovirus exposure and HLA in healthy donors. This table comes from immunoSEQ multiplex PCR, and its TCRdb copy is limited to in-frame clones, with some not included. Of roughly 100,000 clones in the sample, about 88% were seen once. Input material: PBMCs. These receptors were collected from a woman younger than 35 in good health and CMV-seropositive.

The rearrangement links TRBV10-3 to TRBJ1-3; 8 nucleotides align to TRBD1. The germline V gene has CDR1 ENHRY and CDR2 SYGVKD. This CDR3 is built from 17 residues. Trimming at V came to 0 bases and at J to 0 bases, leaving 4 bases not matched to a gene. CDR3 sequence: CAISESGQGYSGNTIYF. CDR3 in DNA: TGTGCCATCAGTGAGTCTGGACAGGGTTACTCTGGAAACACCATATATTTT.

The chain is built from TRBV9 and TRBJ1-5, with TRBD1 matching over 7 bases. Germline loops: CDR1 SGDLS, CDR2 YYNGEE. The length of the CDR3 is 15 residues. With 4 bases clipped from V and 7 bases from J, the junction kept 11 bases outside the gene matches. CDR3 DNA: TGTGCCAGCAGCAGACGACAGGGCGGCAGGCAGCCCCAGCATTTT. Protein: CASSRRQGGRQPQHF. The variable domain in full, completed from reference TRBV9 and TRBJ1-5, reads DSGVTQTPKHLITATGQRVTLRCSPRSGDLSVYWYQQSLDQGLQFLIQYYNGEERAKGNILERFSAQQFPDLHSELNLSSLELGDSALYFCASSRRQGGRQPQHFGDGTRLSIL.

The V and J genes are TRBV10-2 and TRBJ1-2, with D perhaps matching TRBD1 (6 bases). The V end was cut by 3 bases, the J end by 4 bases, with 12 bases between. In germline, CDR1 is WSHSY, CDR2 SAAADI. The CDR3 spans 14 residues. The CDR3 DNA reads TGCGCCAGCAGTGATTGGGGGCTAAGCTATGGCTACACCTTC. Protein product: CASSDWGLSYGYTF.

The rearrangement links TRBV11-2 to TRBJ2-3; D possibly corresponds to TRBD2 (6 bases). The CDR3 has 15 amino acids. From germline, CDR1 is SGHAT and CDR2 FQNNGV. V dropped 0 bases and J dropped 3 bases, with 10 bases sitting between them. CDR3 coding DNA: TGTGCCAGCAGCTTAGATTCGGCGGGAACAGATACGCAGTATTTT. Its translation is CASSLDSAGTDTQYF.

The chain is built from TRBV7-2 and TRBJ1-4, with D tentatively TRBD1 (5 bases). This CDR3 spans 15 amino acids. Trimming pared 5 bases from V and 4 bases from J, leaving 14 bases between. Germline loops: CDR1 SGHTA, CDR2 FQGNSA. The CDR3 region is CASSPAIGDNEKLFF. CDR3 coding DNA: TGTGCCAGCAGCCCCGCCATAGGGGATAATGAAAAACTGTTTTTT.

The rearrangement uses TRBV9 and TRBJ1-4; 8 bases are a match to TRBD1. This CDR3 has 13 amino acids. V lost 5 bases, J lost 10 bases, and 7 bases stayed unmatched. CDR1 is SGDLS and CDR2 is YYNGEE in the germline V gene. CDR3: CASSSDREGKLFF. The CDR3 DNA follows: TGTGCCAGCAGTTCGGACAGGGAGGGAAAACTGTTTTTT.

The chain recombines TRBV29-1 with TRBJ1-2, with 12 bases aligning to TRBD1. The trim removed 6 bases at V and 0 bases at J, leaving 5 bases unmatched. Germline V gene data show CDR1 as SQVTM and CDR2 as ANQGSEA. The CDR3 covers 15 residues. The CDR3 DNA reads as TGCAGCGTCGGGACAGGGGGCTCTCCTAACTATGGCTACACCTTC. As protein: CSVGTGGSPNYGYTF.

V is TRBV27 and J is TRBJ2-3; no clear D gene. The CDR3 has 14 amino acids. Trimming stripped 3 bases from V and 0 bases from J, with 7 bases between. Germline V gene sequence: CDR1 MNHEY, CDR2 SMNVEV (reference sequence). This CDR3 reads CASSFSGSTDTQYF. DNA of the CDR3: TGTGCCAGCAGTTTCAGTGGTAGCACAGATACGCAGTATTTT.

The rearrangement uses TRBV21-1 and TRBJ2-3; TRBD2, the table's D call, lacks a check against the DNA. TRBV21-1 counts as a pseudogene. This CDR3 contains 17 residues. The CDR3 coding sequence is TGTGCCAGCAGCAATATTGGAGGGAGAAGCTTCTGGTATACGCAGTATTTT. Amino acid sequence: CASSNIGGRSFWYTQYF.

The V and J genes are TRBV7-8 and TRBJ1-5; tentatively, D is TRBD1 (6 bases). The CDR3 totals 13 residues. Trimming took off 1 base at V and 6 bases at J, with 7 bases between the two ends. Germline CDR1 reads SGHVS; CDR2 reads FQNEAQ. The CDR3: CASSLGQVQPQHF. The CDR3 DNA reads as TGTGCCAGCAGCTTAGGACAGGTTCAGCCCCAGCATTTT.

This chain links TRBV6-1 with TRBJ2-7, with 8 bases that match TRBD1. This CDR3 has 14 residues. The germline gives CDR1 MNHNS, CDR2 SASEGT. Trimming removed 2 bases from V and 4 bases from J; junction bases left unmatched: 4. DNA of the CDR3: TGTGCCAGCAGTGAACCAGGGGGCCGGTACGAGCAGTACTTC. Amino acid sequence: CASSEPGGRYEQYF.

Here the CDR3 reads CASSQDRGLGNTIYF. The CDR3 coding sequence is TGCGCCAGCAGCCAAGACAGGGGGCTAGGAAACACCATATATTTT. This rearrangement joins TRBV4-1 to TRBJ1-3; 8 positions agree with TRBD1. Germline V gene sequence: CDR1 MGHRA, CDR2 YSYEKL. The CDR3 runs 15 residues. V lost 0 bases to trimming and J lost 4 bases; unmatched junction nucleotides: 2.

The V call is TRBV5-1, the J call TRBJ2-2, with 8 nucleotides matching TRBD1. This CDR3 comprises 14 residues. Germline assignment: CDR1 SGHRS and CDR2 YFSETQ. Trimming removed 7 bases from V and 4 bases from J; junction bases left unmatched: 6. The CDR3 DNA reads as TGCGCCAGCGGGCAGGGGGCGCCCACCGGGGAGCTGTTTTTT. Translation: CASGQGAPTGELFF.

The CDR3 region has the DNA TGCGCCAGCAGCTTGTTTCGGGGGACCCAGTACTTC. Amino acid sequence: CASSLFRGTQYF. The rearrangement joins TRBV5-1 to TRBJ2-5; TRBD2 might be the D (5 bases). There are 12 residues in the CDR3. With 1 base removed from V and 7 bases from J, the gap between germline ends came to 8 bases. The germline V gene encodes CDR1 SGHRS and CDR2 YFSETQ.

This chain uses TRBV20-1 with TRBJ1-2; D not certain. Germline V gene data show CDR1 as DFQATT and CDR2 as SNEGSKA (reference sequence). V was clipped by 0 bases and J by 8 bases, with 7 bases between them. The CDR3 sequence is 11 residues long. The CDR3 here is CSARDRFGYTF. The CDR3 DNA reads TGCAGTGCTAGAGATCGGTTCGGCTACACCTTC.

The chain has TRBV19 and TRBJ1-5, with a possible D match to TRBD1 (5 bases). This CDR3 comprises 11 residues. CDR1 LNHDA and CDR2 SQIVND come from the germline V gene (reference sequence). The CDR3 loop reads CAGGGSQPQHF. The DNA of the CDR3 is TGTGCTGGGGGGGGTTCTCAGCCCCAGCATTTT.